These 14 T cell receptor beta chains originate from one sample sequenced in a study of T cell changes during pregnancy in multiple sclerosis. Assay: immunoSEQ multiplex PCR; the TCRdb copy retains only in-frame clones and omits some. The table includes about 59,000 clones, around 94% detected once. Sequenced here: CD8+ T cells from peripheral blood mononuclear cells, sampled after pregnancy. Source of these receptors: a female donor with multiple sclerosis, enrolled in a pregnancy study.

The chain is built from TRBV5-5 and TRBJ2-3; D is unresolved. The CDR3 covers 16 residues. Trimming removed 1 base at V and 3 bases at J, with 15 bases between. Germline loops: CDR1 SGHKS, CDR2 YYEKEE (reference sequence). CDR3 nucleotides: TGTGCCAGCAGCTTGCCGGCTAGGATAGTAACAGATACGCAGTATTTT. Amino acid sequence: CASSLPARIVTDTQYF.

This sequence joins TRBV10-1 and TRBJ2-3, with 9 positions matching TRBD2. Looked up from germline, CDR1 is WNHNN and CDR2 is SYGVQD (reference sequence). The V and J ends lost 4 bases and 4 bases, in that order; junction bases with no gene match: 3. This CDR3 region has 14 residues. The CDR3 sequence is CASSVAGVSDTQYF. CDR3 bases: TGCGCCAGCAGTGTAGCGGGAGTCTCAGATACGCAGTATTTT.

The chain couples TRBV29-1 to TRBJ2-1; 9 nucleotides agree with TRBD2. From germline, CDR1 is SQVTM and CDR2 ANQGSEA. Trimming removed 1 base from V and 0 bases from J; junction bases left unmatched: 13. This CDR3 contains 19 residues. In DNA form, the CDR3 reads TGCAGCGTTGAAGGGGGGCCTAGCGGGGAGAAAAGCTCCTACAATGAGCAGTTCTTC. Translated, it gives CSVEGGPSGEKSSYNEQFF.

The table lists this clone with a count of one. The J gene is TRBJ1-3, the V gene TRBV6-5; possible D gene TRBD1, 5 bases. The germline V gene has CDR1 MNHEY and CDR2 SVGAGI. CDR3 size: 13 residues. V lost 0 bases, J lost 8 bases, and 8 bases lay in between. CDR3 nucleotide sequence: TGTGCCAGCAGTTACTCAGGGGAACACACCATATATTTT. Protein: CASSYSGEHTIYF.

V usage is TRBV28 and J usage is TRBJ2-1, with 10 bases aligning to TRBD2. The CDR3 has 15 residues. CDR1 is MDHEN, CDR2 SYDVKM, per germline. V lost 6 bases to trimming and J lost 9 bases; unmatched junction nucleotides: 11. CDR3 loop: CASRTPTSGLGEQFF. CDR3 sequence (DNA): TGTGCCAGCAGAACTCCGACTAGCGGGTTAGGTGAGCAGTTCTTC.

V gene TRBV28 combines with J gene TRBJ1-1; TRBD1 aligns across 8 bases. The germline gives CDR1 MDHEN, CDR2 SYDVKM. The CDR3 length is 12 residues. Germline trimming cut 4 bases from V and 10 bases from J; bases unmatched to any gene: 5. The CDR3 DNA reads TGTGCCAGCAGTTCAGGGGGCGGGGTAGCTTTCTTT. This encodes CASSSGGGVAFF.

This clone was observed a handful of times. The chain carries TRBV6-5 and TRBJ1-1; no clear D gene. The CDR3 has 14 amino acids. Germline V gene lookup returns CDR1 MNHEY and CDR2 SVGAGI. Deletions cut 6 bases from V and 2 bases from J, with 13 bases between. CDR3 residues: CASSTNEGNTEAFF. In DNA form, the CDR3 reads TGTGCCAGCAGCACCAACGAGGGTAACACTGAAGCTTTCTTT.

The chain carries TRBV4-2 and TRBJ2-1; TRBD1 matches 11 bases. Germline lookup yields CDR1 LGHNA and CDR2 YNFKEQ. With 11 bases clipped from V and 6 bases from J, the junction kept 3 bases outside the gene matches. CDR3 length: 12 residues. The CDR3, as DNA: TGTGCCGCCGGGACAGGGGGCAATGAGCAGTTCTTC. Protein product: CAAGTGGNEQFF.

The chain joins TRBV29-1 to TRBJ2-7; perhaps TRBD2 as D (6 bases). Trimming cost V 1 base and J 0 bases, with 7 bases left between them. Germline V gives CDR1 SQVTM, CDR2 ANQGSEA. The CDR3 runs to 13 residues. As DNA, the CDR3 is TGCAGCGTTGAAGGGGGGGACTCCTACGAGCAGTACTTC. It translates to CSVEGGDSYEQYF.

The CDR3 is CASSPTDPTGGNGYTF. The CDR3 bases are TGTGCCAGCTCACCGACGGACCCGACAGGGGGTAATGGCTACACCTTC. This chain links TRBV18 with TRBJ1-2; 9 bases fit TRBD1. The CDR3 sequence is 16 residues long. The trim removed 3 bases at V and 6 bases at J, leaving 11 bases unmatched. Per germline, CDR1 KGHSH and CDR2 LQKENI.

The CDR3 DNA reads as TGTGCCAGCAGTTTAGGTAGCTGGATCTCCGATACGCAGTATTTT. It yields the protein CASSLGSWISDTQYF. V usage is TRBV28 and J usage is TRBJ2-3, with D unclear. The CDR3 spans 15 residues. Germline values: CDR1 MDHEN, CDR2 SYDVKM. V lost 2 bases to trimming and J lost 6 bases, with 15 bases between them.

The chain links TRBV7-8 to TRBJ2-1; maybe TRBD1 (5 bases). The V and J ends lost 6 bases and 0 bases respectively, with 15 bases between them. This CDR3 comprises 16 residues. Germline-derived CDR1 and CDR2 are SGHVS and FQNEAQ. CDR3 in amino acids: CASSYSGALSYNEQFF. The CDR3 DNA sequence: TGTGCCAGCAGTTATTCTGGGGCCCTCTCCTACAATGAGCAGTTCTTC.

The rearrangement joins TRBV7-7 to TRBJ2-2; D gene unclear. The CDR3 covers 16 residues. Germline CDR1 and CDR2: SSHAT and FNYEAQ (reference sequence). Between the trimmed V and J ends, which lost 1 base and 4 bases, there was a span of 13 bases. The CDR3 reads CASSLGSSGFTGELFF. The CDR3 region has the DNA TGTGCCAGCAGCTTAGGATCATCCGGGTTCACCGGGGAGCTGTTTTTT.

The V gene is TRBV27, the J gene TRBJ2-1; 11 bases agree with TRBD2. Looked up from germline, CDR1 is MNHEY and CDR2 is SMNVEV (reference sequence). There are 16 residues in the CDR3. The trim removed 3 bases at V and 9 bases at J, leaving 10 bases unmatched. The CDR3 DNA reads as TGTGCCAGCAGTTTCCTTAGCGGGAGGGCCTGGGTTGAGCAGTTCTTC. This sequence encodes CASSFLSGRAWVEQFF.